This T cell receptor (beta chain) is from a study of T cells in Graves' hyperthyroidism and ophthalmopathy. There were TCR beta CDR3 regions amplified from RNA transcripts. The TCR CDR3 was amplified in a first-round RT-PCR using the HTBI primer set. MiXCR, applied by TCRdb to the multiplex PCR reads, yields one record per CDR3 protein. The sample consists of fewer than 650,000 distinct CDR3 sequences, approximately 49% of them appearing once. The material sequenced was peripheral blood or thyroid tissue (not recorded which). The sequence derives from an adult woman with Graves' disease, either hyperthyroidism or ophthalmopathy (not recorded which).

CDR3 in amino acids: CASSDTAGGTEAFF. The CDR3 nucleotides are TGTGCCAGCAGCGACACCGCCGGTGGCACTGAAGCTTTCTTT. The J gene is TRBJ1-1, the V gene TRBV11-2; D not resolved. Trimming took off 5 bases at V and 4 bases at J, with 14 bases between the two ends. The CDR3 is 14 amino acids. Germline CDR1 SGHAT, CDR2 FQNNGV. Looking up the rest from reference TRBV11-2 and TRBJ1-1 gives the full variable domain: EAGVAQSPRYKIIEKRQSVAFWCNPISGHATLYWYQQILGQGPKLLIQFQNNGVVDDSQLPKDRFSAERLKGVDSTLKIQPAKLEDSAVYLCASSDTAGGTEAFFGQGTRLTVV.